This T cell receptor (beta chain) was found in a study of identical twins. Findings of the study overall: Twin pairs had excess sharing that was weaker in beta out-of-frame sequences. Fewer insertions characterized abundant cord blood beta clonotypes, whereas memory repertoires showed none. Rather than following the same donors, the conclusions depended on cross-sectional statistical analysis.

In TCRdb, the 5' RACE reads were re-called with MiXCR into one record per CDR3 protein. Counted here are under 1 million distinct CDR3 sequences, more than 9% occurring once; the ten biggest clones make up around 1.5%. This clonotype has ten or more counts. Its antigen is undetermined. This sample also appeared in a second study, on yellow fever vaccine responses in identical twins.

This clonotype was obtained from a woman between 18 and 29 years old in good health. The specimen was PBMCs.

The CDR3 coding sequence is TGTGCCAGCCTTACTCCGAACACCGGGGAGCTGTTTTTT. It translates to CASLTPNTGELFF. The chain combines TRBV6-5 with TRBJ2-2; D unclear. There are 13 residues in the CDR3. The germline V gene has CDR1 MNHEY and CDR2 SVGAGI. The V gene lost 8 bases and the J gene lost 0 bases, with 7 bases spanning the gap.